The text below deals with one TCR beta chain. Original processing notes: Amplification with reference gene primers provided the estimates of nucleated cell counts. The assay was immunoSEQ multiplex PCR, and TCRdb's table has in-frame clones only and misses some. D and trimming come from the DNA, and the V and J calls and clone size come from that table. Of roughly 440,000 clones in the sample, approximately 88% were seen once. The record originates from a study of blood T cell repertoires in COVID-19. On the study more broadly: COVID-19 samples from acute and convalescent phases originated in the United States, Italy and Spain.

While infection was still active, Seattle patients were enrolled and then followed longitudinally. The sequence was collected from a woman aged 45-59 years with COVID-19, enrolled during active disease. The source material was peripheral blood.

CDR3 sequence: CASSPSPTGGNYGYTF. DNA for the CDR3: TGTGCCAGTAGTCCATCCCCGACAGGGGGGAACTATGGCTACACCTTC. V gene TRBV19 combines with J gene TRBJ1-2; TRBD1 matches 9 bases. Germline trimming cut 5 bases from V and 2 bases from J; bases unmatched to any gene: 9. The length of the CDR3 is 16 residues. CDR1 is LNHDA and CDR2 is SQIVND in the germline V gene (reference sequence). Based on the CDR3 plus reference TRBV19 and TRBJ1-2, the full variable domain is DGGITQSPKYLFRKEGQNVTLSCEQNLNHDAMYWYRQDPGQGLRLIYYSQIVNDFQKGDIAEGYSVSREKKESFPLTVTSAQKNPTAFYLCASSPSPTGGNYGYTFGSGTRLTVV.